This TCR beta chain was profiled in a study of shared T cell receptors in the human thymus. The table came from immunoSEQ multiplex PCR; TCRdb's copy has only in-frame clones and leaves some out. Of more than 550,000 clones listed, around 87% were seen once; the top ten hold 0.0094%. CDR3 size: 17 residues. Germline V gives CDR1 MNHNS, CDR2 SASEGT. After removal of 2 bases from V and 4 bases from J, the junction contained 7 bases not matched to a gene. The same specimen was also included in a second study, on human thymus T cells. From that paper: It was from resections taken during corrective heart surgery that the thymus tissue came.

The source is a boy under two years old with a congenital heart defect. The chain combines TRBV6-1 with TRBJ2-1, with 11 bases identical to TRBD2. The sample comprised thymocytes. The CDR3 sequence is CASSETLRLAGYNEQFF. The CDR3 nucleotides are TGTGCCAGCAGTGAAACCCTCCGACTAGCGGGATACAATGAGCAGTTCTTC.